What follows are 30 T cell receptor beta chains derived from one specimen sequenced in a study of human T cells and chemical hapten exposure. As to time point: patch test 2, 6 weeks after DPC sensitization. The treatment here: therapeutic diphenylcyclopropenone sensitization with weekly scalp DPC. Via MiXCR, TCRdb re-called the RACE reads, giving one row per CDR3 protein. This sample carries around 69,000 distinct CDR3 sequences, 8.5% of them seen once, and the ten largest clones take roughly 3.8%. The sequences come from whole blood, collected in connection with sensitization to the hapten diphenylcyclopropenone (DPC). All receptors come from a woman between 50 and 59 years old with alopecia areata. Some clones in this sample may be carry-over from other donors' samples.

This clonotype has a handful of counts. The V gene is TRBV19, the J gene TRBJ1-1; possibly TRBD1 for D (6 bases). Looked up from germline, CDR1 is LNHDA and CDR2 is SQIVND (reference sequence). There are 12 residues in the CDR3. Trimming took 11 bases from V and 1 from J, leaving 11 bases between them. The CDR3 sequence is CAAGETNTEAFF. CDR3 nucleotide sequence: TGTGCCGCAGGGGAAACGAACACTGAAGCTTTCTTT. Filled out from reference TRBV19 and TRBJ1-1, the complete variable domain reads DGGITQSPKYLFRKEGQNVTLSCEQNLNHDAMYWYRQDPGQGLRLIYYSQIVNDFQKGDIAEGYSVSREKKESFPLTVTSAQKNPTAFYLCAAGETNTEAFFGQGTRLTVV.

This clonotype has ten or more counts. The rearrangement links TRBV6-2 or TRBV6-3 to TRBJ1-5; possibly TRBD1 for D (6 bases). V was cut by 5 bases and J by 9 bases, with 17 bases left in between. The CDR3 runs to 14 residues. Germline V lookup: CDR1 MNHEY, CDR2 SVGEGT. CDR3 in DNA: TGTGCCAGCAGTCGTCCGGGACAATCAAGGCCCCAGCATTTT. Protein: CASSRPGQSRPQHF.

The chain combines TRBV27 with TRBJ1-1; TRBD1 aligns across 7 bases. The V gene's germline CDR1 is MNHEY and CDR2 SMNVEV (reference sequence). The J segment lost 0 bases and the V segment lost 6 bases, leaving 4 bases of the junction unmatched. This CDR3 is 14 amino acids long. The CDR3 sequence is CASRRQGMNTEAFF. CDR3 nucleotide sequence: TGTGCCAGCAGGAGACAGGGTATGAACACTGAAGCTTTCTTT.

This clonotype was detected ten times or more. The chain joins TRBV19 to TRBJ2-6, with TRBD1 matching over 9 bases. After removal of 7 bases from V and 1 base from J, the junction contained 5 bases not matched to a gene. Germline assignment: CDR1 LNHDA and CDR2 SQIVND (reference sequence). CDR3 length: 16 residues. CDR3 nucleotides: TGTGCCAGTACCGGGACAGGGTTGTCTGGGGCCAACGTCCTGACTTTC. Encoded protein: CASTGTGLSGANVLTF.

This clonotype has ten or more counts. J is TRBJ2-7 and V is TRBV20-1; TRBD2 aligns across 11 bases. Germline V gene data show CDR1 as DFQATT and CDR2 as SNEGSKA (reference sequence). This CDR3 has 16 residues. V lost 5 bases, J lost 6 bases, and 15 bases stayed unmatched. The CDR3 region is CSAAGWIAGGSGEQYF. CDR3 coding DNA: TGCAGTGCTGCCGGATGGATAGCGGGAGGGTCTGGCGAGCAGTACTTC.

This clonotype came up a few times. V is TRBV6-1 and J is TRBJ1-6; D not certain. Germline loops: CDR1 MNHNS, CDR2 SASEGT. This CDR3 comprises 14 residues. V was shortened by 3 bases and J by 10 bases, with 13 bases between the two germline ends. CDR3 sequence (DNA): TGTGCCAGCAGTGACTGGAGCCTGAAATCACCCCTCCACTTT. Translation gives CASSDWSLKSPLHF.

This clonotype was seen a few times. The chain carries TRBV7-9 and TRBJ2-1; D possibly matches TRBD1 or TRBD2 (5 bases each). The CDR3 runs 15 residues. CDR1 is SEHNR, CDR2 FQNEAQ, per germline (reference sequence). Trimming took 6 bases from V and 7 from J, leaving 19 bases between them. The DNA of the CDR3 is TGTGCCAGCAGGTACGCCGGGGCCCGAGGGAATGAGCAGTTCTTC. Protein sequence: CASRYAGARGNEQFF.

The gene calls are TRBV6-6 and TRBJ1-1; D not certain. The CDR3 spans 13 residues. V lost 7 bases, J lost 0 bases, and 9 bases lay in between. The germline V gene encodes CDR1 MNHNY and CDR2 SVGAGI (reference sequence). The CDR3, as DNA: TGTGCCAGCAAGAGACGCATGAACACTGAAGCTTTCTTT. Residues: CASKRRMNTEAFF.

The rearrangement links TRBV3-1 to TRBJ2-7; D uncertain. V was trimmed by 3 bases and J by 4 bases, leaving 7 bases between them. The CDR3 is 12 amino acids. Germline assignment: CDR1 LGHDT and CDR2 YNNKEL (reference sequence). CDR3 sequence (DNA): TGTGCCAGCAGCCAGGGGATGTACGAGCAGTACTTC. It specifies CASSQGMYEQYF.

This clonotype showed up many times. The chain links TRBV29-1 to TRBJ1-2, with TRBD1 identical over 7 bases. The CDR3 has 15 amino acids. V lost 4 bases to trimming and J lost 2 bases; unmatched junction nucleotides: 10. Germline V lookup: CDR1 SQVTM, CDR2 ANQGSEA. The CDR3 reads CSVGSATGENYGYTF. The CDR3 region has the DNA TGCAGCGTTGGTTCGGCCACAGGGGAGAACTATGGCTACACCTTC.

This chain uses TRBV2 with TRBJ2-3; tentatively, D is TRBD1 or TRBD2 (5 bases each). Trimming took 0 bases from V and 8 from J, leaving 15 bases between them. Germline CDR1 is SNHLY and CDR2 is FYNNEI. The length of the CDR3 is 15 residues. CDR3 residues: CASSEAPGLPATQYF. The CDR3 nucleotides are TGTGCCAGCAGTGAAGCCCCGGGGCTACCGGCTACGCAGTATTTT.

A few counts support this clonotype. The chain recombines TRBV4-2 with TRBJ2-7; the D gene is possibly TRBD2 (6 bases). Trimming took 4 bases from V and 7 from J, leaving 26 bases between them. Germline values: CDR1 LGHNA, CDR2 YNFKEQ. This CDR3 spans 17 amino acids. In DNA form, the CDR3 reads TGTGCCAGCAGCCGAAGCGAAGCCCGGGACTCAGGTGCAGAGCAGTACTTC. Protein sequence: CASSRSEARDSGAEQYF.

This clonotype showed up just a few times. The chain links TRBV7-9 to TRBJ1-1, with D possibly matching TRBD1 (6 bases). In germline, CDR1 is SEHNR, CDR2 FQNEAQ (reference sequence). This CDR3 contains 13 residues. V lost 10 bases, J lost 4 bases, and 16 bases lay in between. This chain's CDR3 is CATSTGFSTEAFF. CDR3 DNA sequence: TGTGCCACCTCTACAGGGTTTTCCACTGAAGCTTTCTTT.

The sample holds many counts of this clonotype. The chain joins TRBV29-1 to TRBJ1-1; D is possibly TRBD1 (5 bases). This CDR3 spans 13 amino acids. Germline loops: CDR1 SQVTM, CDR2 ANQGSEA. The ends were cut back, 4 bases at V and 1 base at J, with 10 bases in the middle. CDR3 DNA: TGCAGCGTTGGGAGGGGAGCGAACACTGAAGCTTTCTTT. It yields the protein CSVGRGANTEAFF.

This clonotype has ten or more counts. The V and J genes are TRBV5-6 and TRBJ1-1, with D uncertain. The V and J ends lost 4 bases and 5 bases respectively, with 12 bases between them. This CDR3 region has 13 residues. Germline CDR1 reads SGHDT; CDR2 reads YYEEEE. CDR3 DNA sequence: TGTGCCAGCAGCCTTGGTAGTTGGACTGAAGCTTTCTTT. Protein: CASSLGSWTEAFF.

This clonotype was seen more than once but under ten times. The chain joins TRBV12-3 or TRBV12-4 to TRBJ1-4; no definite D call. The CDR3 runs 14 residues. V lost 3 bases and J 8 bases, leaving 13 bases between the germline ends. The CDR3 coding sequence is TGTGCCAGCAGTTTCCACGGGGTTCTAGAAAAACTGTTTTTT. Its translation is CASSFHGVLEKLFF.

This clonotype was counted a few times. The chain couples TRBV4-1 to TRBJ2-5; D unclear. CDR3 length: 17 residues. Trimming removed 4 bases at V and 2 bases at J, with 20 bases between. Germline-derived CDR1 and CDR2 are MGHRA and YSYEKL. The CDR3 sequence is CASSRLPNSKLQETQYF. CDR3 DNA sequence: TGCGCCAGCAGCCGATTACCGAACAGTAAACTACAAGAGACCCAGTACTTC.

This clonotype was counted at least ten times. CDR3 DNA: TGTGCCAGCAGTGATTTTACAGGACCATCGAACACTGAAGCTTTCTTT. This codes for CASSDFTGPSNTEAFF. The chain couples TRBV2 to TRBJ1-1, with D maybe TRBD1 (5 bases). V lost 3 bases and J 1 base, leaving 15 bases between the germline ends. Germline CDR1 reads SNHLY; CDR2 reads FYNNEI. The CDR3 runs 16 residues.

The V and J genes are TRBV13 and TRBJ2-7; D assignment may be TRBD1 or TRBD2 (5 bases each). Germline V gene sequence: CDR1 PRHDT, CDR2 FYEKMQ (reference sequence). V was shortened by 5 bases and J by 3 bases, with 23 bases between the two germline ends. There are 17 residues in the CDR3. CDR3: CASSMTPGTKGFYEQYF. The CDR3 DNA is TGTGCCAGCAGCATGACCCCCGGGACGAAGGGGTTCTACGAGCAGTACTTC.

This sequence joins TRBV5-1 and TRBJ1-5, with a tentative D call TRBD1 (6 bases). Germline CDR1 reads SGHRS; CDR2 reads YFSETQ. This CDR3 is built from 14 residues. Trimming removed 4 bases at V and 0 bases at J, with 8 bases between. The CDR3, as DNA: TGCGCCAGCAGCGTGGACAGTAGCAATCAGCCCCAGCATTTT. This encodes CASSVDSSNQPQHF. Combining the CDR3 with reference TRBV5-1 and TRBJ1-5 gives the whole variable domain KAGVTQTPRYLIKTRGQQVTLSCSPISGHRSVSWYQQTPGQGLQFLFEYFSETQRNKGNFPGRFSGRQFSNSRSEMNVSTLELGDSALYLCASSVDSSNQPQHFGDGTRLSIL.

J is TRBJ1-5 and V is TRBV7-2, with unresolved D. The CDR3 sequence is 12 residues long. Trimming took 5 bases from V and 4 from J, leaving 6 bases between them. Germline CDR1 SGHTA, CDR2 FQGNSA. This CDR3 reads CASSAFNQPQHF. CDR3 in DNA: TGTGCCAGCAGCGCCTTTAATCAGCCCCAGCATTTT.

This chain links TRBV5-1 with TRBJ2-6; 10 positions match TRBD1. CDR1 and CDR2 from the germline V gene are SGHRS and YFSETQ. CDR3 length equals 17 residues. Trimming cost V 4 bases and J 2 bases; bases outside gene matches: 6. CDR3 sequence (DNA): TGCGCCAGCAGCCAGGACAGGGGGGAACCTGGGGCCAACGTCCTGACTTTC. Translation gives CASSQDRGEPGANVLTF.

This clonotype was detected a few times. The chain uses TRBV7-8 and TRBJ2-7, with D hard to call. V shed 2 bases and J shed 7 bases, with 12 bases lying between them. Germline CDR1 is SGHVS and CDR2 is FQNEAQ. There are 13 residues in the CDR3. The CDR3 region is CASSLKWDLEQYF. The DNA for the CDR3 is TGTGCCAGCAGCTTAAAGTGGGATCTGGAGCAGTACTTC.

This clonotype was detected ten times or more. This rearrangement joins TRBV25-1 to TRBJ2-1, with 7 positions matching TRBD1. This CDR3 comprises 16 residues. The trim removed 5 bases at V and 2 bases at J, leaving 9 bases unmatched. Germline-derived CDR1 and CDR2 are MGHDK and SYGVNS. The CDR3 region is CASSSNRGKAYNEQFF. The CDR3 coding sequence is TGTGCCAGCAGTAGCAACAGGGGAAAGGCCTACAATGAGCAGTTCTTC.

Ten or more counts support this clonotype. The gene calls are TRBV2 and TRBJ2-1, with D tentatively TRBD1 (6 bases). Trimming removed 7 bases at V and 7 bases at J, with 8 bases between. This CDR3 spans 11 amino acids. Germline CDR1 reads SNHLY; CDR2 reads FYNNEI. Here the CDR3 reads CASIGGNEQFF. As DNA, the CDR3 is TGTGCCAGCATAGGGGGTAATGAGCAGTTCTTC. The variable domain in full, with the rest retrieved from reference TRBV2 and TRBJ2-1, is EPEVTQTPSHQVTQMGQEVILRCVPISNHLYFYWYRQILGQKVEFLVSFYNNEISEKSEIFDDQFSVERPDGSNFTLKIRSTKLEDSAMYFCASIGGNEQFFGPGTRLTVL.

This clonotype came up a few times. This chain connects TRBV2 to TRBJ2-2; D is undetermined. V dropped 4 bases and J dropped 3 bases, with 6 bases sitting between them. The CDR3 length is 13 residues. Germline CDR1 and CDR2: SNHLY and FYNNEI. The CDR3, as DNA: TGTGCCAGCAGTGCGATATACACCGGGGAGCTGTTTTTT. Amino acids: CASSAIYTGELFF.

This clonotype occurred many times. This chain uses TRBV20-1 with TRBJ1-4; D gene uncertain. The germline gives CDR1 DFQATT, CDR2 SNEGSKA (reference sequence). Trimming pared 3 bases from V and 7 bases from J, leaving 9 bases between. The CDR3 has 12 residues. The CDR3 DNA is TGCAGTGCTAGTGATATCGGTGAAAAACTGTTTTTT. Its translation: CSASDIGEKLFF.

CDR3 protein: CASSQDAGPYEQYF. CDR3 nucleotide sequence: TGCGCCAGCAGCCAAGATGCAGGCCCCTACGAGCAGTACTTC. This chain connects TRBV4-3 to TRBJ2-7; D remains unclear. Germline-derived CDR1 and CDR2 are LGHNA and YSLEER. The CDR3 runs 14 residues. V was cut by 0 bases and J by 2 bases, with 8 bases left in between.

This clonotype was recorded at least ten times. V is TRBV14 and J is TRBJ2-7; no reliable D call. This CDR3 spans 14 amino acids. The germline V gene encodes CDR1 SGHDN and CDR2 FVKESK. The V end was cut by 4 bases, the J end by 2 bases, with 12 bases between. The CDR3 region is CASSLPTAPYEQYF. DNA for the CDR3: TGTGCCAGCAGCCTCCCGACGGCACCCTACGAGCAGTACTTC.

The table lists this clonotype with a few counts. This sequence joins TRBV30 and TRBJ2-3; D may match TRBD1 or TRBD2 (5 bases each). V gave up 3 bases and J gave up 0 bases, with 13 bases separating them. CDR1 GTSNPN and CDR2 SVGIG come from the germline V gene (reference sequence). This CDR3 has 15 residues. DNA for the CDR3: TGTGCCTGGAGCATATGGGGGTCCAGCACAGATACGCAGTATTTT. Protein sequence: CAWSIWGSSTDTQYF. Filled out from reference TRBV30 and TRBJ2-3, the complete variable domain reads SQTIHQWPATLVQPVGSPLSLECTVEGTSNPNLYWYRQAAGRGLQLLFYSVGIGQISSEVPQNLSASRPQDRQFILSSKKLLLSDSGFYLCAWSIWGSSTDTQYFGPGTRLTVL.